This TCR beta chain was captured in a study of identical twins (dated by TCRdb to 2015 to 2016). Background on the whole study: The study deep-sequenced TCR alpha and beta repertoires from monozygotic twins, unrelated adults of various ages and cord blood to test whether fetal clonotypes persist. Replicate twin experiments were performed at different times using different library preparation protocols to rule out contamination. What the research found in general, with its limitations: Because the same donors could not be followed over many years, the conclusions depended on cross-sectional statistical analysis. The excess sharing between twins in beta out-of-frame sequences was weaker because fewer shared sequences reduced the signal-to-noise ratio. Compared with coincidental sharing between unrelated individuals, out-of-frame TCR alpha sequences shared between twins showed an excess of sequences with low generation probability. Out-of-frame TCR alpha sharing in monozygotic twins was systematically underestimated by recombination models, whereas sharing between unrelated individuals was in agreement with the recombination models. Abundant cord blood beta clonotypes had fewer insertions, young adult naive repertoires showed a similar but weaker trend, and memory repertoires showed no such trend. Zero-insertion analyses could be partly confounded by invariant T cells such as MAIT and iNKT, although diverse VJ usage argued against such confounding for most clonotypes.

In its sample, this clonotype was seen many times. What this receptor recognizes is not known. No per-base quality is available; no much larger clone lies one base away. Inclusive of the bounding cysteine and phenylalanine, the CDR3 is 14 residues long. Only the CDR3 part of the read is kept: 42 bases, read in frame from the first base. Between the V and J ends, shortened by 4 bases and 9 bases respectively, the junction contains 16 bases. Based on the germline V gene, the CDR1 and CDR2 sequences are MNHEY and SVGAGI. Receptor libraries were prepared by 5' RACE. The reads were generated on an Illumina HiSeq 2000. Template switching introduced a universal primer binding site; the final cDNA contained a unique molecular identifier, enabling accurate counting of TCR cDNA molecules. First-strand cDNA for TCR alpha and beta chains was synthesized from specific primers in the conserved constant-segment region. To control for contamination, each cDNA library was double barcoded with a SMART-Mk sample barcode plus Illumina barcodes. TruSeq adapter sequences, together with Illumina sample barcodes, were added in two successive PCR steps. The TCR alpha and beta cDNA libraries were sequenced on the Illumina HiSeq platform using custom primers. As for the authors' bioinformatics: MiGEC processed the raw reads to extract unique molecular identifiers, while MiXCR was used to determine the CDR3 positions. Recombination models were inferred per individual with the repgenHMM and IGoR tools using an EM algorithm. The tcR package in R was used for shared clonotype analysis, with sharing normalized by the product of cloneset sizes. To study raw recombination without the effects of thymic and clonal selection, out-of-frame nonproductive sequences were analyzed. TCRdb passed the public sequencing reads through fastp at Q25 and MiXCR, retaining productive beta sequences. Each entry merges the rows of one CDR3 protein and shows their most common DNA and genes. In this record, the V and J calls reflect TCRdb's handling and not the investigators' own analysis. In all, the sample holds about 700,000 distinct CDR3 sequences, and roughly 6.2% of those were seen once. In total, the top ten clones hold approximately 1.6% of the sample.

Every donor in the study was a healthy Caucasian. The study also sequenced three unrelated non-twin adults: a male aged 18 to 30, a male aged 50 to 59 and a female aged 50 to 59. Miltenyi CD45RO+ enrichment and human naive T-cell isolation kits were used to isolate memory (CD45RO+) and naive T cells from PBMC. The TCR originated in a man between 18 and 29 years old in good health. The chain links TRBV6-5 with TRBJ2-1; the D segment could be TRBD2, given 6 matching bases. The sample was naive T cells sorted from blood. This specimen's cell subset or site label, interpreted: cells isolated with a human naive T-cell isolation kit. The DNA is as follows: TGTGCCAGCAGTTTAGGCGGGAAGAGTGGTGAGCAGTTCTTC. Its protein product is CASSLGGKSGEQFF.